Each of the 7 T cell receptor beta chains below was sequenced from the same sample in a study of metastatic and nonmetastatic thyroid tumors. Using MiXCR, TCRdb reanalyzed the PCR reads. The sample has some 15,000 clones, roughly 26% seen once; the top ten hold roughly 9.8%. Thyroid surgery was performed in patients who had received no treatment beforehand. The sequenced material came from blood. The receptor set was obtained from a male donor with papillary thyroid cancer or a benign thyroid nodule (not recorded which). Some clones in this sample may be carry-over from other donors' samples.

The rearrangement links TRBV27 to TRBJ2-1, with D possibly being TRBD1 (6 bases). There are 14 residues in the CDR3. Germline CDR1 MNHEY, CDR2 SMNVEV (reference sequence). Between the trimmed V and J ends, which lost 2 bases and 7 bases, there was a span of 12 bases. In DNA, the CDR3 is TGTGCCAGCAGTTTAGGGGGCCTGGGGAATGAGCAGTTCTTC. This codes for CASSLGGLGNEQFF.

The chain employs TRBV19 and TRBJ1-5; 7 nucleotides align to TRBD1. From germline, CDR1 is LNHDA and CDR2 SQIVND (reference sequence). Germline trimming cut 2 bases from V and 0 bases from J; bases unmatched to any gene: 4. The CDR3 runs 16 residues. The CDR3: CASSIRGQLSNQPQHF. As DNA, the CDR3 is TGTGCCAGTAGTATACGGGGACAGCTTAGCAATCAGCCCCAGCATTTT.

DNA of the CDR3: TGCGCCAGCAGCTTTGATGGGGCCCCGGGGGAGCAGTACTTC. It specifies CASSFDGAPGEQYF. The chain has TRBV5-1 and TRBJ2-7; possibly TRBD1 or TRBD2 for D (5 bases each). CDR1 and CDR2 from the germline V gene are SGHRS and YFSETQ. The CDR3 loop spans 14 amino acids. Trimming cost V 2 bases and J 7 bases, with 16 bases left between them. Using reference TRBV5-1 and TRBJ2-7 for the parts outside the CDR3, the full variable domain is KAGVTQTPRYLIKTRGQQVTLSCSPISGHRSVSWYQQTPGQGLQFLFEYFSETQRNKGNFPGRFSGRQFSNSRSEMNVSTLELGDSALYLCASSFDGAPGEQYFGPGTRLTVT.

This clone has a count of ten or more. This chain connects TRBV5-8 to TRBJ2-5; no definite D call. The CDR3 spans 12 residues. Trimming took off 3 bases at V and 4 bases at J, with 7 bases between the two ends. Germline CDR1 reads SGHTS; CDR2 reads YDEGEE. CDR3 DNA: TGTGCCAGCAGCTCCCTAGGAGAGACCCAGTACTTC. Translating it yields CASSSLGETQYF.

The chain uses TRBV5-1 and TRBJ2-3, with TRBD2 identical over 10 bases. CDR1 is SGHRS and CDR2 is YFSETQ in the germline V gene. This CDR3 is built from 16 residues. J lost 4 bases, V lost 4 bases, and 9 bases had no gene match. CDR3 coding DNA: TGCGCCAGCAGCCCCTTAGCGGGGGGAGGGGCAGATACGCAGTATTTT. Its translation: CASSPLAGGGADTQYF.

The CDR3: CASRNPGDLNTEAFF. Here the CDR3 DNA reads TGTGCCAGCAGAAACCCCGGGGACCTGAACACTGAAGCTTTCTTT. V gene TRBV7-2 combines with J gene TRBJ1-1; TRBD1 is a possible D gene (5 bases). The germline gives CDR1 SGHTA, CDR2 FQGNSA. Deletions cut 6 bases from V and 0 bases from J, with 14 bases between. The CDR3 sequence is 15 residues long.

This clone has at least ten counts. The chain employs TRBV11-2 and TRBJ2-1; D ambiguous. V lost 6 bases to trimming and J lost 4 bases, with 25 bases between them. The CDR3 is 18 amino acids. Germline CDR1 SGHAT, CDR2 FQNNGV. The CDR3 coding sequence is TGTGCCAGCAGACCACCTTGGCGGAATCTCACCCGGTACAATGAGCAGTTCTTC. This translates into CASRPPWRNLTRYNEQFF. Full variable domain (outside the CDR3, taken from reference TRBV11-2 and TRBJ2-1): EAGVAQSPRYKIIEKRQSVAFWCNPISGHATLYWYQQILGQGPKLLIQFQNNGVVDDSQLPKDRFSAERLKGVDSTLKIQPAKLEDSAVYLCASRPPWRNLTRYNEQFFGPGTRLTVL.